This T cell receptor (beta chain) was sequenced for a study of T cell responses to AZD1222 COVID-19 vaccine. Whole-study results and caveats: Only 5 or 6 AZD1222 recipients were seropositive at baseline. Spike-specific TCR breadth and depth grew following two AZD1222 doses. Researchers report vaccine-associated CD4 TCRs spanning spike, with dominance at 160-218 and 743-854. The donor cohort was predominantly white British with a female majority, and clonal diversity may have been underestimated.

The table came from immunoSEQ multiplex PCR; TCRdb's copy has only in-frame clones and leaves some out. The table records some 79,000 clones, 70% to 90% of them present only once. The germline gives CDR1 LNHDA, CDR2 SQIVND (reference sequence). The CDR3 spans 15 residues. V was pared by 3 bases and J by 0 bases, with 9 bases between. As regards this clone: The antigen remains undetermined.

The TCR comes from an adult who received the AZD1222 COVID-19 vaccine. The sample in question was peripheral blood, obtained 28 days after the second AZD1222 dose. The chain uses TRBV19 and TRBJ1-5, with a possible D match to TRBD1 (5 bases). CDR3 protein: CASSIWGSSNQPQHF. As DNA, the CDR3 is TGTGCCAGTAGTATTTGGGGCAGTAGCAATCAGCCCCAGCATTTT.